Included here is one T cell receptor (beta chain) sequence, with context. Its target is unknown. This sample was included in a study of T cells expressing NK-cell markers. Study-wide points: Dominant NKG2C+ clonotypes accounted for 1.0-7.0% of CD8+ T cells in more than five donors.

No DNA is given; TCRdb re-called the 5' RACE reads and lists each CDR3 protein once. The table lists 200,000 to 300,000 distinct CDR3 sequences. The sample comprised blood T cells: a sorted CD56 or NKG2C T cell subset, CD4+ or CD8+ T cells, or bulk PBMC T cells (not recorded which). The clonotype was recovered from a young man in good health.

The CDR3 loop reads CSVGRRQLETQYF. The V call is TRBV29-1, the J call TRBJ2-5; TCRdb calls TRBD1, which cannot be checked without DNA. The CDR3 is 13 amino acids. From germline, CDR1 is SQVTM and CDR2 ANQGSEA.